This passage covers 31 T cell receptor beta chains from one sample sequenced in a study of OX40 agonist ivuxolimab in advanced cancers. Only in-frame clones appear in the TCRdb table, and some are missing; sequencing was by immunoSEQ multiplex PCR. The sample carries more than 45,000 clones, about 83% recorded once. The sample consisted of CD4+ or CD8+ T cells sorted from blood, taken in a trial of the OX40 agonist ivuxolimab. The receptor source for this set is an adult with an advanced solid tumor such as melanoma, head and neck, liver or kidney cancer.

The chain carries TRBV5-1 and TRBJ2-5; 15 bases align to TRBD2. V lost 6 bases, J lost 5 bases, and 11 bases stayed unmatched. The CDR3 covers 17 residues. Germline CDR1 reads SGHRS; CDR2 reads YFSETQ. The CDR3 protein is CASKLGTSGGYVETQYF. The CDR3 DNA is TGCGCCAGCAAGCTCGGGACTAGCGGGGGGTATGTGGAGACCCAGTACTTC.

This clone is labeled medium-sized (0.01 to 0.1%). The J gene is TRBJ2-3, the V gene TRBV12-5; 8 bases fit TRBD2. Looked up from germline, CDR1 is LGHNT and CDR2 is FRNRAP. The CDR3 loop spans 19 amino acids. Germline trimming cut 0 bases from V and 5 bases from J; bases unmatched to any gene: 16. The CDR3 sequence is CASGLVFWGGGSKGDTQYF. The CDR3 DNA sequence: TGTGCTAGTGGTTTGGTATTTTGGGGCGGGGGGTCCAAAGGAGATACGCAGTATTTT.

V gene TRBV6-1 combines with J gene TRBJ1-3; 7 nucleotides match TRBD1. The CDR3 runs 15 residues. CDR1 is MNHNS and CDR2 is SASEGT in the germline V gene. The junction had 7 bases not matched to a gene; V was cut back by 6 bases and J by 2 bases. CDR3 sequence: CASRVQGDPGNTIYF. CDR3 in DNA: TGTGCCAGCAGGGTCCAGGGGGACCCTGGAAACACCATATATTTT.

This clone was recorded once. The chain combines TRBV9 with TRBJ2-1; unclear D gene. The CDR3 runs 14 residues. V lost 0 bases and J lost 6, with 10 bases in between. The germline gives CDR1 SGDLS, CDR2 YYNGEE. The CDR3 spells CASSVDPRSNEQFF. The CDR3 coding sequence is TGTGCCAGCAGCGTAGACCCGAGGAGCAATGAGCAGTTCTTC.

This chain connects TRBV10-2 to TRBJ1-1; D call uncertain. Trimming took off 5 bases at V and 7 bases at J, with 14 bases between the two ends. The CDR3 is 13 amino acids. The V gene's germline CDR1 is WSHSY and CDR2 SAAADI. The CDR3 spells CASSQTSVGEAFF. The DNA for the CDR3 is TGCGCCAGCAGTCAGACCTCGGTCGGTGAAGCTTTCTTT.

The CDR3 sequence: CASSQDLALNTIYF. The CDR3 DNA sequence: TGCGCCAGCAGCCAAGATCTCGCCCTAAACACCATATATTTT. This chain uses TRBV4-3 with TRBJ1-3; D is unresolved. The CDR3 loop spans 14 amino acids. Per the germline V gene, CDR1 is LGHNA and CDR2 is YSLEER. V dropped 0 bases and J dropped 6 bases, with 9 bases sitting between them.

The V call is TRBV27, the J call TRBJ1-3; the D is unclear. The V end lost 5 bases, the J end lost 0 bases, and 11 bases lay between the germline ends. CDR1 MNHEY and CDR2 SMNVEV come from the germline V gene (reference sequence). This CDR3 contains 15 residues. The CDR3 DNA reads TGTGCCAGCAGTACGAAAGGGAGCTCTGGAAACACCATATATTTT. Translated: CASSTKGSSGNTIYF.

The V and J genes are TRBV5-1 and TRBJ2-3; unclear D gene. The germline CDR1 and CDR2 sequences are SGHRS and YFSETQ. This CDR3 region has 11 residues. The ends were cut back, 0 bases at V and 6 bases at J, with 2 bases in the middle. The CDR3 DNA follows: TGCGCCAGCAGCTTGGAGGATACGCAGTATTTT. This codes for CASSLEDTQYF.

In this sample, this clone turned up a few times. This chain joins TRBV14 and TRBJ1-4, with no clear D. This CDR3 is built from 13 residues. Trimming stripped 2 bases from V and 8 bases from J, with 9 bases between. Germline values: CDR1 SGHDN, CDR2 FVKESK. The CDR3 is CASSQTDWEKLFF. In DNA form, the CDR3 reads TGTGCCAGCAGCCAAACAGACTGGGAAAAACTGTTTTTT.

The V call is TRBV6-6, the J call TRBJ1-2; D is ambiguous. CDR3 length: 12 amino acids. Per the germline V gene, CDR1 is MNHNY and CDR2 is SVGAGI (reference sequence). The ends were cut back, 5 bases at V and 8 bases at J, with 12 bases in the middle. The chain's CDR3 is CASSETPRGYTF. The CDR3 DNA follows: TGTGCCAGCAGTGAGACCCCCCGAGGCTACACCTTC.

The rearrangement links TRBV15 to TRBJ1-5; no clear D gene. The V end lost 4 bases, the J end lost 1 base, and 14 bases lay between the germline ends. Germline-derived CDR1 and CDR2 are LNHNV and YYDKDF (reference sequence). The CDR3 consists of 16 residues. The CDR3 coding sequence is TGTGCCACCAGCACCTTTCGAGGGCCCAGCAATCAGCCCCAGCATTTT. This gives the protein CATSTFRGPSNQPQHF.

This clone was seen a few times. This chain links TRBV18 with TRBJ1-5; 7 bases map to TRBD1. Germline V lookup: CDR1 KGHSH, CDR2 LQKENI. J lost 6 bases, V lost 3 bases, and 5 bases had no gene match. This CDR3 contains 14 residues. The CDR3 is CASSPTGKGQPQHF. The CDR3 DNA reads TGTGCCAGCTCACCGACAGGGAAGGGTCAGCCCCAGCATTTT.

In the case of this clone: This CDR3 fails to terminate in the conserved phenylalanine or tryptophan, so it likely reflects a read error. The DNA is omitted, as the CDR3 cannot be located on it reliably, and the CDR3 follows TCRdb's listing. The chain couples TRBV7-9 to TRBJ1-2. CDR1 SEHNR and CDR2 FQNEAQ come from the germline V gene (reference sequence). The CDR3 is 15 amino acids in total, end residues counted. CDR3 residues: CASSSYRGGTHLTWL.

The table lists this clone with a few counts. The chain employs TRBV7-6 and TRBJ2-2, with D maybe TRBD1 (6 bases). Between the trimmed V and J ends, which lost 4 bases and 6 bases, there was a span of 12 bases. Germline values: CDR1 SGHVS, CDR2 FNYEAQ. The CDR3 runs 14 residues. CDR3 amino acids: CASSSGHGAGELFF. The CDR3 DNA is TGTGCCAGCAGCTCGGGACACGGGGCCGGGGAGCTGTTTTTT.

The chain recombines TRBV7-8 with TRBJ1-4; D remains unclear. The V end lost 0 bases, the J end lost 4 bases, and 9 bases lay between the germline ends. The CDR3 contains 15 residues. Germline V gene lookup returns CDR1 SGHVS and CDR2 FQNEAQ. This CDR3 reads CASSLAPRINEKLFF. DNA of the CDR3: TGTGCCAGCAGCTTAGCCCCTAGGATTAATGAAAAACTGTTTTTT.

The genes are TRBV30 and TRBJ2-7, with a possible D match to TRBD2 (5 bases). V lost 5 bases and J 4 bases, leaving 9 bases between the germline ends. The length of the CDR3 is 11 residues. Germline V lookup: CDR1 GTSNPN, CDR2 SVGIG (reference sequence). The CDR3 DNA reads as TGTGCCTGGGCGGACTTGTACGAGCAGTACTTC. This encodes CAWADLYEQYF. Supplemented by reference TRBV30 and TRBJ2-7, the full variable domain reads SQTIHQWPATLVQPVGSPLSLECTVEGTSNPNLYWYRQAAGRGLQLLFYSVGIGQISSEVPQNLSASRPQDRQFILSSKKLLLSDSGFYLCAWADLYEQYFGPGTRLTVT.

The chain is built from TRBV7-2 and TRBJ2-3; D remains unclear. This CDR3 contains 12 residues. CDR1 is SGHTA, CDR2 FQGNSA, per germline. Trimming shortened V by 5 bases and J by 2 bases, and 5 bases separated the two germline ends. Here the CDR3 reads CASSPDTDTQYF. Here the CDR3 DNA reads TGTGCCAGCAGCCCGGACACAGATACGCAGTATTTT.

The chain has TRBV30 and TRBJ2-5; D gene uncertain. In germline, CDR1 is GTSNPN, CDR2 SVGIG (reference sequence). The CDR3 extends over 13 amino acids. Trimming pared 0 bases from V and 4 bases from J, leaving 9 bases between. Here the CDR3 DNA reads TGTGCCTGGAGTGTAATAGGCCGAGAGACCCAGTACTTC. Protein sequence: CAWSVIGRETQYF.

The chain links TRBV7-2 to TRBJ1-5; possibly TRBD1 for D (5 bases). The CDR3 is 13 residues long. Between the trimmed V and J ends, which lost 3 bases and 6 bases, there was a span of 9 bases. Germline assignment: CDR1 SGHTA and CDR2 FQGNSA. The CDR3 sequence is CASSFSGSQPQHF. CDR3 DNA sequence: TGTGCCAGCAGCTTCTCAGGGTCTCAGCCCCAGCATTTT.

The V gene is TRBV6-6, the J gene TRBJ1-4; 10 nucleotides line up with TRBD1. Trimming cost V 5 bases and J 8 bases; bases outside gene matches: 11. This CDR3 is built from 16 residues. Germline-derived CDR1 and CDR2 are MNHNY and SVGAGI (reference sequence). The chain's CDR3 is CASSPIPDRGWEKLFF. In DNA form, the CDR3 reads TGTGCCAGCAGTCCCATCCCGGACAGGGGGTGGGAAAAACTGTTTTTT.

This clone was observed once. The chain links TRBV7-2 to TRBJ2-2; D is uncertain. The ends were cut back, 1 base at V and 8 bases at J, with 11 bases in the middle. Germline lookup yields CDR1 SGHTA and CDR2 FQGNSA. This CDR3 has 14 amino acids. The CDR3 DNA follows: TGTGCCAGCAGCTTAGTTTTGGCGGCGGGGGAGCTGTTTTTT. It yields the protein CASSLVLAAGELFF.

The CDR3 coding sequence is TGTGCCAGCAGCAGGGGACTAGCGGGGGAATCCTACAATGAGCAGTTCTTC. This gives the protein CASSRGLAGESYNEQFF. The chain uses TRBV11-3 and TRBJ2-1; 14 positions agree with TRBD2. The CDR3 is 17 amino acids. Germline V gene sequence: CDR1 SGHNT, CDR2 YENEEA. J lost 1 base, V lost 5 bases, and 4 bases had no gene match.

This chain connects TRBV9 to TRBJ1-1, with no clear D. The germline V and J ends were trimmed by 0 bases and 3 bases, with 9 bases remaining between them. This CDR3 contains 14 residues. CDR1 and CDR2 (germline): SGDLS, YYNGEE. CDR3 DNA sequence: TGTGCCAGCAGCGTAGCAGGTAGGGACACTGAAGCTTTCTTT. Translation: CASSVAGRDTEAFF.

The chain's CDR3 is CASSLTGNTIYF. In DNA, the CDR3 is TGTGCCAGCAGCTTAACCGGAAACACCATATATTTT. The chain is built from TRBV7-8 and TRBJ1-3; D gene ambiguous. Trimming stripped 2 bases from V and 4 bases from J, with 3 bases between. The CDR3 contains 12 residues. Germline V gene sequence: CDR1 SGHVS, CDR2 FQNEAQ.

The chain's CDR3 is CASSPSTGGTYEQYF. DNA for the CDR3: TGTGCCAGCTCACCATCGACAGGGGGTACCTACGAGCAGTACTTC. The chain uses TRBV18 and TRBJ2-7; TRBD1 agrees at 9 bases. V was clipped by 2 bases and J by 2 bases; unmatched bases: 4. This CDR3 region has 15 residues. CDR1 is KGHSH and CDR2 is LQKENI in the germline V gene.

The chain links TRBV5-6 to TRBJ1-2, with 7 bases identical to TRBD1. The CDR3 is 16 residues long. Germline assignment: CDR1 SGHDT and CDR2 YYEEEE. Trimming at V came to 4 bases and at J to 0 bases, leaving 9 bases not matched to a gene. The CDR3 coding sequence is TGTGCCAGCAGCAGGGGGCGCGTAGGAGCTAACTATGGCTACACCTTC. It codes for CASSRGRVGANYGYTF.

CDR3 amino acids: CASSYSGRNNEQFF. The CDR3 DNA reads TGTGCCAGCAGTTACTCCGGCAGAAACAATGAGCAGTTCTTC. The chain carries TRBV6-6 and TRBJ2-1, with D unresolved. There are 14 residues in the CDR3. Trimming removed 0 bases at V and 5 bases at J, with 8 bases between. Germline-derived CDR1 and CDR2 are MNHNY and SVGAGI (reference sequence).

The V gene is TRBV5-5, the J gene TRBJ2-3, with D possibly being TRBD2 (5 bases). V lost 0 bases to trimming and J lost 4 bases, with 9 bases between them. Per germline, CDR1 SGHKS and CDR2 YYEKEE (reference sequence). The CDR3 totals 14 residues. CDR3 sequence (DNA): TGTGCCAGCAGCTTGGTTCCGGGATCAGATACGCAGTATTTT. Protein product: CASSLVPGSDTQYF. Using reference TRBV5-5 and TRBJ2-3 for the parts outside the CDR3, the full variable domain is DAGVTQSPTHLIKTRGQQVTLRCSPISGHKSVSWYQQVLGQGPQFIFQYYEKEERGRGNFPDRFSARQFPNYSSELNVNALLLGDSALYLCASSLVPGSDTQYFGPGTRLTVL.

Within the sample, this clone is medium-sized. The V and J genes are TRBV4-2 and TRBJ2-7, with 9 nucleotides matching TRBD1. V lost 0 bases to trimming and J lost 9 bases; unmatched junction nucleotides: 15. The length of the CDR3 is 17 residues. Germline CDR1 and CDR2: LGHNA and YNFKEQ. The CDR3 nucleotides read TGTGCCAGCAGCCAAGATCGGGCCGGGACAGGGCGAGTACGGCAGTACTTC. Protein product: CASSQDRAGTGRVRQYF.

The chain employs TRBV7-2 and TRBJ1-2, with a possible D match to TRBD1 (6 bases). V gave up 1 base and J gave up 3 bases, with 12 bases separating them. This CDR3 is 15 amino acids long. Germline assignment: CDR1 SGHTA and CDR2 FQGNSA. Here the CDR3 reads CASSLEQGGHYGYTF. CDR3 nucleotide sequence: TGTGCCAGCAGCTTAGAACAGGGAGGTCACTATGGCTACACCTTC.

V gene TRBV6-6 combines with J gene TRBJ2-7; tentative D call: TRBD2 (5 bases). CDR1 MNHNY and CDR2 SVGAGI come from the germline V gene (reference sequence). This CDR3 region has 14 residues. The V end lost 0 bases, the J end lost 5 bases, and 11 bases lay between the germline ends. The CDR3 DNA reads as TGTGCCAGCAGTTACTCCTCTGTCGGGGACGAGCAGTACTTC. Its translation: CASSYSSVGDEQYF.